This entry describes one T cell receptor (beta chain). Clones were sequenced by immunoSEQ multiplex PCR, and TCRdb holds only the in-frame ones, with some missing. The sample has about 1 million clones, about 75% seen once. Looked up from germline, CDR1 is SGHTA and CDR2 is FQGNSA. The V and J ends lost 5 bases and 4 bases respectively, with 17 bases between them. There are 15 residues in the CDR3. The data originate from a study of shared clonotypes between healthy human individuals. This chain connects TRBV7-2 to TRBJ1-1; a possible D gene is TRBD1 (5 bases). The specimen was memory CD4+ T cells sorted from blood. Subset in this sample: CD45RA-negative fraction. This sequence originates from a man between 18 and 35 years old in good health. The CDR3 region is CASSLRWGMGTEAFF. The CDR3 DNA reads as TGTGCCAGCAGCCTCCGCTGGGGGATGGGCACTGAAGCTTTCTTT.